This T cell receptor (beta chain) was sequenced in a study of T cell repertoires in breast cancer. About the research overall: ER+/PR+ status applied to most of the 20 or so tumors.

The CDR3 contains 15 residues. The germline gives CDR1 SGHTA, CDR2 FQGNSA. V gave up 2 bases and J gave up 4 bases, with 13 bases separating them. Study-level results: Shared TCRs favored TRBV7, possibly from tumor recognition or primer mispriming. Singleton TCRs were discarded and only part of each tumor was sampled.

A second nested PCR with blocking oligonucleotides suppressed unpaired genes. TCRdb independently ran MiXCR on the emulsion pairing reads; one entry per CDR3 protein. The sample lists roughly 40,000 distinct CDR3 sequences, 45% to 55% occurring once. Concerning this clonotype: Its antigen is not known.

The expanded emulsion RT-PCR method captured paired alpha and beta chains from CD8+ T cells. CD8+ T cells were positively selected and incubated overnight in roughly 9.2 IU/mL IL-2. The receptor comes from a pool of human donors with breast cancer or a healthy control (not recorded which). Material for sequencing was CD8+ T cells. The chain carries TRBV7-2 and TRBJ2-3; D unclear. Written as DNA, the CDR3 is TGTGCCAGCAGCTTAATATCTTCTAGGGCAGATACGCAGTATTTT. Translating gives CASSLISSRADTQYF.